This T cell receptor (beta chain) was identified in a study of blood T cell repertoires in COVID-19. Study-wide context: The samples span acute and convalescent COVID-19 from the United States, Italy and Spain. Sources were T cells, B-cell-depleted T cells, or PBMCs; the material itself was cDNA or gDNA.

Per the study methods: The assay estimated nucleated cells by amplifying reference gene primers. This table comes from immunoSEQ multiplex PCR, and its TCRdb copy is limited to in-frame clones, with some not included. V and J calls plus clone size are reproduced from that table; the DNA served to infer D and trimming. Of under 70,000 clones detected, about 91% appear once; the ten largest clones hold about 6.4%. With 3 bases removed from V and 2 bases from J, the gap between germline ends came to 11 bases. The CDR3 runs 14 residues. Per the germline V gene, CDR1 is SGHTA and CDR2 is FQGTGA. This clone came up once.

The chain joins TRBV7-3 to TRBJ2-7; possible D gene TRBD2, 5 bases. The receptor was derived from a woman between 65 and 79 years old with acute or convalescent COVID-19. The sequenced sample consisted of peripheral blood. The CDR3 here is CASSLVGETYEQYF. In DNA, the CDR3 is TGTGCCAGCAGCTTGGTGGGAGAGACCTACGAGCAGTACTTC.